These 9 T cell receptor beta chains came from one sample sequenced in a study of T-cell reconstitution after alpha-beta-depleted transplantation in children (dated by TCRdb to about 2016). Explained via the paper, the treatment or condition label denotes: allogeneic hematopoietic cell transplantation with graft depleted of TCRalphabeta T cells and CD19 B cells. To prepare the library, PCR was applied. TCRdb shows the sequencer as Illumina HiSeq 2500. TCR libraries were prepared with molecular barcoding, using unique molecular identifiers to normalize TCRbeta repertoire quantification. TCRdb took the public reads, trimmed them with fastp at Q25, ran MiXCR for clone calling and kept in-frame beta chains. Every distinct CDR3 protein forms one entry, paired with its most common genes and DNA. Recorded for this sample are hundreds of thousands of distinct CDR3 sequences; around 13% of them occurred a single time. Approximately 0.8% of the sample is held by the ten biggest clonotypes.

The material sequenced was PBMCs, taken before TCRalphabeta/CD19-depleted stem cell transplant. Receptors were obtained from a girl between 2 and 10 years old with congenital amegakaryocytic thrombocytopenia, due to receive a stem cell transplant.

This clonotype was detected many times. CDR3 in amino acids: CASSSNRGPGNEQFF. The CDR3 coding sequence is TGTGCCAGCAGTAGTAACAGGGGACCCGGCAATGAGCAGTTCTTC. The chain recombines TRBV12-3 or TRBV12-4 with TRBJ2-1, with 7 nucleotides matching TRBD1. J was trimmed by 6 bases and V by 5 bases; bases with no gene match: 10. The CDR3 runs 15 residues.

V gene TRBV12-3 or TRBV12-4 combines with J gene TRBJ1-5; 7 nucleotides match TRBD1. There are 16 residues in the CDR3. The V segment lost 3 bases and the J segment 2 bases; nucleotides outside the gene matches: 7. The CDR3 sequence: CASSFGKTGGNQPQHF. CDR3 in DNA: TGTGCCAGCAGTTTCGGTAAAACAGGGGGCAATCAGCCCCAGCATTTT.

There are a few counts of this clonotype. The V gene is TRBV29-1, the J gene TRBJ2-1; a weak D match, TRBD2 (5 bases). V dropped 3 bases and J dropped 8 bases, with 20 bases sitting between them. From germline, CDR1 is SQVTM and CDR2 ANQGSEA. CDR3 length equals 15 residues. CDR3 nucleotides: TGCAGCGTTGAGGGCCTAGCAGGAGAGGTATATGAGCAGTTCTTC. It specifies CSVEGLAGEVYEQFF.

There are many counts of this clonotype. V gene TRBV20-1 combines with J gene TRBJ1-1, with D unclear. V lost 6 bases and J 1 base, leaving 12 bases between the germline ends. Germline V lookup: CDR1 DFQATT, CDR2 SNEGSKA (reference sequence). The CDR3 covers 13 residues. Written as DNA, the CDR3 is TGCAGTGCCGCCCCACAAGAGAACACTGAAGCTTTCTTT. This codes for CSAAPQENTEAFF.

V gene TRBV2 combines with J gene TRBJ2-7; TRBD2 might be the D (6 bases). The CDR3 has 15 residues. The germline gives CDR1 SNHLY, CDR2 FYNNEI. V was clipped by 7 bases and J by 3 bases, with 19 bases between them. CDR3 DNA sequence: TGTGCCAGCAACTTAGCCCCCGCCGGGGGCTACGAGCAGTACTTC. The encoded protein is CASNLAPAGGYEQYF.

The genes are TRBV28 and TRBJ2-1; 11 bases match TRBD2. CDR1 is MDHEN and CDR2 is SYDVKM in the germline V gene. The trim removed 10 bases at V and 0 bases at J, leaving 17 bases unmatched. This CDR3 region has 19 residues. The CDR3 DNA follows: TGTGCCACAAAAAAGAGCCCCATAGCGGGAGGGAGCTCCTACAATGAGCAGTTCTTC. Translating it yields CATKKSPIAGGSSYNEQFF.

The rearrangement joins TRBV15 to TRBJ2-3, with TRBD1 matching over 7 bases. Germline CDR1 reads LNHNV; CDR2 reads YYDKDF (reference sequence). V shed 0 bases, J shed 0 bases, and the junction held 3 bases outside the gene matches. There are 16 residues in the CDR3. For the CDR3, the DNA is TGTGCCACCAGCAGAGAGGGACAGACAAGCACAGATACGCAGTATTTT. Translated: CATSREGQTSTDTQYF. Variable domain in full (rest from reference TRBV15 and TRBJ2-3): DAMVIQNPRYQVTQFGKPVTLSCSQTLNHNVMYWYQQKSSQAPKLLFHYYDKDFNNEADTPDNFQSRRPNTSFCFLDIRSPGLGDTAMYLCATSREGQTSTDTQYFGPGTRLTVL.

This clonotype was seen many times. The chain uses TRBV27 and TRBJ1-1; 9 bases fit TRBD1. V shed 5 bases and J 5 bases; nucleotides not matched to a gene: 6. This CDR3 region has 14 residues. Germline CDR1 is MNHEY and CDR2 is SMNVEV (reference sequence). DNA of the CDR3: TGTGCCAGCAGTCTCTACAGGGGGCAGACTGAAGCTTTCTTT. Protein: CASSLYRGQTEAFF.

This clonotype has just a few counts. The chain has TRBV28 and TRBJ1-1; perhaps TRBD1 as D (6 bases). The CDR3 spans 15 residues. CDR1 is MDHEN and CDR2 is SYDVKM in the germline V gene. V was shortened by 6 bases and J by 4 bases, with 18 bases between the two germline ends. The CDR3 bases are TGTGCCAGCAGCCCTGGACACGAAGGGGGCACTGAAGCTTTCTTT. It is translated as CASSPGHEGGTEAFF.